In this sample, the clone carrying this T cell receptor (beta chain) turned up many times. Trimming pared 1 base from V and 3 bases from J, leaving 7 bases between. CDR3 length equals 13 residues. Germline V gene lookup returns CDR1 SGHKS and CDR2 YYEKEE (reference sequence). The record originates from a study of response to subunit inactivated influenza vaccine. TCRdb ran MiXCR on the RT-PCR reads and lists one entry per CDR3 protein. This repertoire shows more than 450,000 distinct CDR3 sequences, about an eighth found once; its top ten account for about 9.4%. The sample in question was PBMCs from blood, obtained on the day of vaccination. The clonotype originates from a man aged 50 to 60 who received an inactivated influenza vaccine. The chain is built from TRBV5-5 and TRBJ1-2; D is unresolved. The CDR3 loop is CASSLFGDYGYTF. The DNA of the CDR3 is TGTGCCAGCAGCTTGTTCGGGGACTATGGCTACACCTTC. The full variable domain, with the rest looked up from reference TRBV5-5 and TRBJ1-2, is DAGVTQSPTHLIKTRGQQVTLRCSPISGHKSVSWYQQVLGQGPQFIFQYYEKEERGRGNFPDRFSARQFPNYSSELNVNALLLGDSALYLCASSLFGDYGYTFGSGTRLTVV.